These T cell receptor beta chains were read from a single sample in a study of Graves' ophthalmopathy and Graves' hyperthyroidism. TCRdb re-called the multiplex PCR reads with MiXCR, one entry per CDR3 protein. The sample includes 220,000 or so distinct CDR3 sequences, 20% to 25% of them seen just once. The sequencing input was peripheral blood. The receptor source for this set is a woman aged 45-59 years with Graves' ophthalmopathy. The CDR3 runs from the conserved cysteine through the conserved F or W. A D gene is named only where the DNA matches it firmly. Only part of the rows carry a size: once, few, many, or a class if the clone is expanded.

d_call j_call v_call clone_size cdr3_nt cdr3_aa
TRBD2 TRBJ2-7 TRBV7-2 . TGTGCCAGCAGTATTAGCGGGAGCGGATTCGAGCAGTACTTC CASSISGSGFEQYF
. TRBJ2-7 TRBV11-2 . TGTGCCAGCAGCCCACCCTGGACTCTGCGCGAGCAGTACTTC CASSPPWTLREQYF
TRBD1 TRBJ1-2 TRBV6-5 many TGTGCCAGCAGTCCGCGGACAGGGAGCTATGGCTACACCTTC CASSPRTGSYGYTF
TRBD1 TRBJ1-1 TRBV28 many TGTGCCAGCAGTTTTCGTGGACAGGGAAGACGTACTGAAGCTTTCTTT CASSFRGQGRRTEAFF
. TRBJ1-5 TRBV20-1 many TGCAGTAGTAAAACCAGCAATCAGCCCCAGCATTTT CSSKTSNQPQHF
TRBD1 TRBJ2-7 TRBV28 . TGTGCCAGCAGCGACAGGGAAGAATACGAGCAGTACTTC CASSDREEYEQYF
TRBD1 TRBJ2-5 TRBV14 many TGTGCCAGCAGCCAAGGCGGGACAGGGGGCCGCGGGACCCAGTACTTC CASSQGGTGGRGTQYF
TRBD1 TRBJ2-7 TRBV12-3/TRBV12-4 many TGTGCCAGCAGTCGGGGGACAGGAGGCAACGAGCAGTACTTC CASSRGTGGNEQYF
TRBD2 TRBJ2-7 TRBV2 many TGTGCCAGCAGTGAGCCCGACCGACTAGCGGGTCGGAATCCAAGCTCCTACGAGCAGTACTTC CASSEPDRLAGRNPSSYEQYF
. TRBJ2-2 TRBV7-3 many TGTGCCAGCAGCTCTATGCTGGGCACCGGGGAGCTGTTTTTT CASSSMLGTGELFF
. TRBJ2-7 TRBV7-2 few TGTGCCAGCAGCTTAGACGTCGCAGGGTACGAGCAGTACTTC CASSLDVAGYEQYF
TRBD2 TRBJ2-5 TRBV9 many TGTGCCAGCAGCGTTTCTCCTACTAGCGAAGAGACCCAGTACTTC CASSVSPTSEETQYF
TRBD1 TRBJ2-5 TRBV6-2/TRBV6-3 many TGTGCCAGCAAAACAGGGGTCATTGAGACCCAGTACTTC CASKTGVIETQYF
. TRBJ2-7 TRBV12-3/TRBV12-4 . TGTGCCAGCAGTATCGGACGGTCGAACGAGCAGTACTTC CASSIGRSNEQYF
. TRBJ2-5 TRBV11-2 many TGTGCCAGCAGCTTAGAGTCTACTAAACAGTACTTC CASSLESTKQYF
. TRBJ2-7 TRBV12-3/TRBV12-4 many TGTGCCAGCAGTTCCCGACACATCGACGAGCAGTACTTC CASSSRHIDEQYF
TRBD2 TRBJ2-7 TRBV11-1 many TGTGCCAGCAGCCTTAGCGGGAGTATGGGCTACGAGCAGTACTTC CASSLSGSMGYEQYF
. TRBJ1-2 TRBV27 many TGTGCCAGCAGGTCGGGGATGAACTATGGCTACACCTTC CASRSGMNYGYTF
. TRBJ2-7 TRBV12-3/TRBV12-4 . TGTGCCAGCAGTTTTTCTAATAGGGACGAGCAGTACTTC CASSFSNRDEQYF
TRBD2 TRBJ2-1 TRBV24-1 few TGTGCCACCAGTGACCCTGACTGGGCTAGCGGGAGGGTGGGGAGGGACAATGAGCAGTTCTTC CATSDPDWASGRVGRDNEQFF
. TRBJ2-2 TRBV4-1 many TGCGCCAGCAGGGGGGGAGGCGGCGGGGAGCTGTTTTTT CASRGGGGGELFF
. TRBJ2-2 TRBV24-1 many TGTGCCACCAGTGATTTAACAGGGACCACCGGGGAGCTGTTTTTT CATSDLTGTTGELFF
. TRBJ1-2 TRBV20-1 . TGCAGTGCTAGAGGAAACAGTATTGGCTACACCTTC CSARGNSIGYTF
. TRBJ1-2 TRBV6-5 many TGTGCCAGCAGTTACGAACCGGGGAGTCGAGGCTACACCTTC CASSYEPGSRGYTF
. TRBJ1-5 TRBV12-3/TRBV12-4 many TGTGCCAGCAGTTTGGACGCAGGAACTCAGGATAGCAATCAGCCCCAGCATTTT CASSLDAGTQDSNQPQHF
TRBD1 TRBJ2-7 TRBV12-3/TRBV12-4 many TGTGCCAGCAGTTTTGGGACAGGGGTTCCCGAGCAGTACTTC CASSFGTGVPEQYF
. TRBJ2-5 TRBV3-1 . TGTGCCAGCACCCAATCGGCAGGGTCGATCATCGGGACCCAGTACTTC CASTQSAGSIIGTQYF
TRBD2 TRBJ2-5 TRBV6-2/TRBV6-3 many TGTGCCAGCCAACCCGGGACTAGCGGGAGACAGACCCAGTACTTC CASQPGTSGRQTQYF
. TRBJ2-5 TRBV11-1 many TGTGCCAGCAGCACCAAGACAGGGACAGCGGGGGAGACCCAGTACTTC CASSTKTGTAGETQYF
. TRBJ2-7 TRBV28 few TGTGCCAGCAGTCCCCTAGCGCTTACTTACGAGCAGTACTTC CASSPLALTYEQYF
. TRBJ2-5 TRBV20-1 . TGCAGTGCTAGCAGGGACACCCAAGAGACCCAGTACTTC CSASRDTQETQYF
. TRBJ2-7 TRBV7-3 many TGTGCCAGCAGCCCCTCTAGCGACAACTACGAGCAGTACTTC CASSPSSDNYEQYF
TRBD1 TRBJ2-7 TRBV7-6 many TGTGCCAGCAGCCCCGGACAGGGGAAGGCCTACGAGCAGTACTTC CASSPGQGKAYEQYF
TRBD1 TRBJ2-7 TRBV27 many TGTGCCAGCAGTTTCAGGGGGCGATACAACGAGCAGTACTTC CASSFRGRYNEQYF
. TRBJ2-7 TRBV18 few TGTGCCAGCTCACCAATGCCCGCGGGATACGAGCAGTACTTC CASSPMPAGYEQYF
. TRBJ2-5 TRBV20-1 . TGCAGTGCTAGAGGGGGCCACCAAGAGACCCAGTACTTC CSARGGHQETQYF